This entry features one T cell receptor (beta chain) sequence. TCRdb's table, derived via immunoSEQ multiplex PCR, lists solely in-frame clones and lacks some. The data show some 10,000 clones, 80% seen once. The V end was cut by 2 bases, the J end by 4 bases, with 11 bases between. This CDR3 is built from 14 residues. Germline CDR1 and CDR2: MGHRA and YSYEKL. The data originate from a study of somatic mutations in cytotoxic T cells in rheumatoid arthritis. V is TRBV4-1 and J is TRBJ1-1; D is unclear. Sample: CD8+ T cells sorted from blood. This TCR came from an adult with rheumatoid arthritis. The CDR3 spells CASSQYSSSTEAFF. CDR3 bases: TGCGCCAGCAGCCAATACTCAAGTAGCACTGAAGCTTTCTTT.